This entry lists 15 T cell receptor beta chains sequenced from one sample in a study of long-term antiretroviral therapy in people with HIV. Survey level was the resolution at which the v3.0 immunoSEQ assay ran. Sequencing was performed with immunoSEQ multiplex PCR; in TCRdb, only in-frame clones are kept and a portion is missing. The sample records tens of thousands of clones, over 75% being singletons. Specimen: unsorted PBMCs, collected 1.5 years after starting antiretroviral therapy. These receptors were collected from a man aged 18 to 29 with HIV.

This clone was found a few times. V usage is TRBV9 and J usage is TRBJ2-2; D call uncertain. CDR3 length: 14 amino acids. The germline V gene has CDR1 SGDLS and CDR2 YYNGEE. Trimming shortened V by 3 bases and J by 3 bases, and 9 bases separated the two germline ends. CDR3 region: CASSDLWDTGELFF. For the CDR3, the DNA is TGTGCCAGCAGCGACCTGTGGGACACCGGGGAGCTGTTTTTT.

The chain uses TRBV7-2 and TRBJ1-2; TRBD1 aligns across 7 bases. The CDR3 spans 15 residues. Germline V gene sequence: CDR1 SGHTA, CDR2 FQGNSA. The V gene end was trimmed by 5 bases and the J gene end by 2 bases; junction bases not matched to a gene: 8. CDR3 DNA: TGTGCCAGCAGCCTGGGGACAGAGAGAAACTATGGCTACACCTTC. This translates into CASSLGTERNYGYTF.

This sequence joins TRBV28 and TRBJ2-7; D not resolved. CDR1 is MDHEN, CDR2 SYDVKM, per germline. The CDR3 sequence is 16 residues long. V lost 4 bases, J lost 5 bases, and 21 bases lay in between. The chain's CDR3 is CASSSDQLTTNHEQYF. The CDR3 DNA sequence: TGTGCCAGCAGTTCCGACCAATTAACAACAAACCACGAGCAGTACTTC.

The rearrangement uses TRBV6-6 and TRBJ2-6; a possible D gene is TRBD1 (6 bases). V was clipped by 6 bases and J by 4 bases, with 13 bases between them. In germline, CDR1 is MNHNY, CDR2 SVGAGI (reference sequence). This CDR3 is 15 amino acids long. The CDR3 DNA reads TGTGCCAGCAGCCACACAGGGTCCGGGGCCAACGTCCTGACTTTC. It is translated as CASSHTGSGANVLTF.

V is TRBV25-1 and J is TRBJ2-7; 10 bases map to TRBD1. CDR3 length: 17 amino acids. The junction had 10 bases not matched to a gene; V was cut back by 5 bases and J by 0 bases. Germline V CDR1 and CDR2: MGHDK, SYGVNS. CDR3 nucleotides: TGTGCCAGCAGTCCGAAACCGGGACAGGGGCCCTCCTACGAGCAGTACTTC. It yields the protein CASSPKPGQGPSYEQYF.

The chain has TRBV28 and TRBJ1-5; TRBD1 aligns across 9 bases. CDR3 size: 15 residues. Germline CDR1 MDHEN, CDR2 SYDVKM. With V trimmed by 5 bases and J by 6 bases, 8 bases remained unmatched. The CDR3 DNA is TGTGCCAGCAGTCCCGAGGGACAGGGAAGTCAGCCCCAGCATTTT. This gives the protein CASSPEGQGSQPQHF.

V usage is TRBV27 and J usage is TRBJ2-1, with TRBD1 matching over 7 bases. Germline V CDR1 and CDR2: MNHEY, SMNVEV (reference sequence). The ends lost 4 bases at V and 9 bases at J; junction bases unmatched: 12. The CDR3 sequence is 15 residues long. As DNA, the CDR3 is TGTGCCAGCAGTTCACGACAGGGCGGGCTTAGTGAGCAGTTCTTC. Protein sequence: CASSSRQGGLSEQFF.

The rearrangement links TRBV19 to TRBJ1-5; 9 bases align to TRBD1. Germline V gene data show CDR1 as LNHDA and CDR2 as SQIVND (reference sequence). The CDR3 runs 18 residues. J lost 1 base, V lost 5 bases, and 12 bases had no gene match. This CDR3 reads CASSDYGTGTWSNQPQHF. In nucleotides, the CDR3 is TGTGCCAGTAGTGACTACGGGACAGGGACGTGGAGCAATCAGCCCCAGCATTTT.

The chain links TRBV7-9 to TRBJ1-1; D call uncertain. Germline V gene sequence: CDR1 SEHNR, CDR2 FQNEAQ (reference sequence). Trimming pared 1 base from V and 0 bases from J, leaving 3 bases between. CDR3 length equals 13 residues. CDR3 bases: TGTGCCAGCAGCTTAGAGCTGAACACTGAAGCTTTCTTT. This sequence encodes CASSLELNTEAFF.

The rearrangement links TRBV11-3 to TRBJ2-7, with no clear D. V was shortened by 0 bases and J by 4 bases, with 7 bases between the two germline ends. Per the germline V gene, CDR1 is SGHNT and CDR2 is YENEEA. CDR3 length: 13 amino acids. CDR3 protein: CASSLEAGYEQYF. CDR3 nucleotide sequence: TGTGCCAGCAGCTTAGAGGCAGGATACGAGCAGTACTTC.

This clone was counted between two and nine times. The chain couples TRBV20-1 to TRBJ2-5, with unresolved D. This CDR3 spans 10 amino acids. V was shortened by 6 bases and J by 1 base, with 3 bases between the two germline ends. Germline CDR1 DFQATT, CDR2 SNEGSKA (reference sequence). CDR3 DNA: TGCAGTGCCCCCCAAGAGACCCAGTACTTC. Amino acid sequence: CSAPQETQYF.

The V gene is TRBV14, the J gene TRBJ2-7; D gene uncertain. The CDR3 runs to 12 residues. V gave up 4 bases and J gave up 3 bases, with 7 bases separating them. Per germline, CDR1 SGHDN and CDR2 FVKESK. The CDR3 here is CASSLGVYEQYF. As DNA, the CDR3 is TGTGCCAGCAGCCTTGGAGTCTACGAGCAGTACTTC.

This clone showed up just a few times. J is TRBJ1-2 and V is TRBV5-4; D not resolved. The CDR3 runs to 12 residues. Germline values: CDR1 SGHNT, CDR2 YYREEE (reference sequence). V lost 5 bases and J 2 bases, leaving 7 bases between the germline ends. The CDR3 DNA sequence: TGTGCCAGCAGAAGTGGGAACTATGGCTACACCTTC. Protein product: CASRSGNYGYTF.

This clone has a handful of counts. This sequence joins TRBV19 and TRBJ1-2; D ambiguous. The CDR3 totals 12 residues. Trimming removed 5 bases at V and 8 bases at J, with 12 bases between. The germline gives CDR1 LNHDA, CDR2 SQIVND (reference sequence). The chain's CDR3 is CASSQDLIGYTF. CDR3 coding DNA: TGTGCCAGTAGTCAGGACCTCATAGGCTACACCTTC.

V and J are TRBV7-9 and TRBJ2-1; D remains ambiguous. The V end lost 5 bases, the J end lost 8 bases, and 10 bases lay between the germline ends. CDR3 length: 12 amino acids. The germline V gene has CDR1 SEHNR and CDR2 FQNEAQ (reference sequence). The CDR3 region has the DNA TGTGCCAGCAGCATAACGGCCTATGAGCAGTTCTTC. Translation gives CASSITAYEQFF.